The rows below give T cell receptor beta chains drawn from one sample of a study of shared clonotypes between healthy human individuals. Only in-frame clones appear in the TCRdb table, and some are missing; sequencing was by immunoSEQ multiplex PCR. The profile shows about half a million clones, more than 65% of them singletons. Sequencing was performed on PBMCs. The receptors were gathered from a woman in her thirties or forties in good health. Some clones in this sample may be carry-over from other donors' samples. Both conserved end residues are part of each CDR3. The D gene is left open where the match is weak. Part of the rows lack a size; the others show once, few, many or a class for expanded clones.

CDR3 DNA | CDR3 protein | V gene | D gene | clone size | J gene
TGTGCCAGCAGCTTGGTAGCGGGAGGGGCGGAGACCCAGTACTTC | CASSLVAGGAETQYF | TRBV5-4 | TRBD2 | many | TRBJ2-5
TGTGCCACCAGCAGAGATAGCGGGGGGCTTAGAGAGCAGTTCTTC | CATSRDSGGLREQFF | TRBV15 | TRBD2 | once | TRBJ2-1
TGTGCCGGACGGGACAGTGTGAACACTGAAGCTTTCTTT | CAGRDSVNTEAFF | TRBV6-6 | TRBD1 | . | TRBJ1-1
TGCGCCAGCAGCCAAGATCTAATCGGACAAGGGAGGACTAGCACTGAAGCTTTCTTT | CASSQDLIGQGRTSTEAFF | TRBV4-3 | . | few | TRBJ1-1
TGTGCCAGCAGTACCCAAACCACAGATACGCAGTATTTT | CASSTQTTDTQYF | TRBV25-1 | . | . | TRBJ2-3
TGCGCCAGCAGCTCCCAGGGGCCGGGGAATGAGCAGTTCTTC | CASSSQGPGNEQFF | TRBV5-1 | . | . | TRBJ2-1
TGTGCCAGCAGCCAATCGGACAGGGGGATATACGAGCAGTACTTC | CASSQSDRGIYEQYF | TRBV14 | TRBD1 | . | TRBJ2-7
TGTGCCAGCAGACGGGTAGGGTGGACTGAAGCTTTCTTT | CASRRVGWTEAFF | TRBV11-2 | . | . | TRBJ1-1
TGTGCCAGCAGCCGTTCGGGGGGGATCGATCAGCCCCAGCATTTT | CASSRSGGIDQPQHF | TRBV7-2 | . | . | TRBJ1-5
TGCAGCGTTGAAGACCGCAGTCTCGAGACCCAGTACTTC | CSVEDRSLETQYF | TRBV29-1 | . | . | TRBJ2-5
TGTGCCAGCAGTGTGTCCGAAGGGACAGGGGCTAACTATGGCTACACCTTC | CASSVSEGTGANYGYTF | TRBV25-1 | TRBD1 | . | TRBJ1-2
TGTGCCAGCAGCCCGGCCCTTAACTACGAGCAGTACTTC | CASSPALNYEQYF | TRBV9 | . | . | TRBJ2-7
TGTGCCAGCAGCTTGGGGTTGGGAGGCTCCTACAATGAGCAGTTCTTC | CASSLGLGGSYNEQFF | TRBV5-4 | . | . | TRBJ2-1
TGTGCCAGCAGCGGAAAGACAGGGTTCGATGGCGAGCAGTACTTC | CASSGKTGFDGEQYF | TRBV9 | TRBD1 | . | TRBJ2-7
TGTGCCAGCAGCTTCACCGGGACAGGGGGCGACTACGCGAACACCGGGGAGCTGTTTTTT | CASSFTGTGGDYANTGELFF | TRBV12-1 | . | . | TRBJ2-2
TGTGCCACCAGCAGATTACAGGTGACTAGCACAGATACGCAGTATTTT | CATSRLQVTSTDTQYF | TRBV15 | . | . | TRBJ2-3
TGTGCCAGCAGCAGGACTAGCGTCAACACCGGGGAGCTGTTTTTT | CASSRTSVNTGELFF | TRBV7-8 | TRBD2 | . | TRBJ2-2
TGCGCCAGCAGGACCACAGGGGACCCCGCCTACGAGCAGTACTTC | CASRTTGDPAYEQYF | TRBV5-1 | TRBD1 | . | TRBJ2-7
TGTGCCAGCAGCCAAGGGGGACTTAACTACAATGAGCAGTTCTTC | CASSQGGLNYNEQFF | TRBV14 | . | . | TRBJ2-1
TGTGCCAGCAGCCTAGGTCTGGGCAATGAGCAGTTCTTC | CASSLGLGNEQFF | TRBV7-3 | . | many | TRBJ2-1
TGTGCCAGCCAAACTAGCGGGGGGCTAGCCAAAAACATTCAGTACTTC | CASQTSGGLAKNIQYF | TRBV6-4 | TRBD2 | . | TRBJ2-4
TGTGCCATCAGTCCACTAGCGGGAGGCGGCGAGCAGTACTTC | CAISPLAGGGEQYF | TRBV10-3 | TRBD2 | . | TRBJ2-7
TGTGCCAGCAGCGTTAAATCGGGAGCGGATTACGAGCAGTACTTC | CASSVKSGADYEQYF | TRBV9 | . | . | TRBJ2-7
TGCGCCAGCAGCCAAGATAGAGTGAACTATGGCTACACCTTC | CASSQDRVNYGYTF | TRBV4-3 | . | . | TRBJ1-2
TGTGCCAGCACCATAGCGGCGTCCTACGAGCAGTACTTC | CASTIAASYEQYF | TRBV28 | . | . | TRBJ2-7
TGTGCCTTCCGTGGTGTGCAGTACTTC | CAFRGVQYF | TRBV30 | . | . | TRBJ2-5
TGTGCCAGCAGTTACTCCCTAGCGGGGGGTTACAATGAGCAGTTCTTC | CASSYSLAGGYNEQFF | TRBV6-5 | TRBD2 | once | TRBJ2-1
TGCAGCGTTGACAGGCAGGGTGATGAGCAGTTCTTC | CSVDRQGDEQFF | TRBV29-1 | . | . | TRBJ2-1
TGCGCCAGCAGTTCGGGCGGGAGCTCCTACGAGCAGTACTTC | CASSSGGSSYEQYF | TRBV5-1 | TRBD2 | . | TRBJ2-7
TGTGCCAGCAGCTTAGAGGCAGCAGGTCCCACTGAAGCTTTCTTT | CASSLEAAGPTEAFF | TRBV7-9 | . | . | TRBJ1-1
TGTGCCAGCATTGGTCAGGGGAACACTGAAGCTTTCTTT | CASIGQGNTEAFF | TRBV2 | . | . | TRBJ1-1
TGCGCCAGCAGCTGGCGGGGATCCGGGGAGCTGTTTTTT | CASSWRGSGELFF | TRBV4-1 | . | few | TRBJ2-2
TGTGCCAGTAGTATCGGGACAGGGCGCGTCAAAAACATTCAGTACTTC | CASSIGTGRVKNIQYF | TRBV19 | TRBD1 | . | TRBJ2-4
TGTGCCAGCAGCTCCCCCCGGTACCAAGGGCCGCTGGAGACCCAGTACTTC | CASSSPRYQGPLETQYF | TRBV9 | . | . | TRBJ2-5
TGCAGTGCTACAGGGGCCTACGAGCAGTACTTC | CSATGAYEQYF | TRBV20-1 | . | . | TRBJ2-7
TGTGCCAGCTCAAATTCGGCGAAAAATCAGCCCCAGCATTTT | CASSNSAKNQPQHF | TRBV18 | . | once | TRBJ1-5